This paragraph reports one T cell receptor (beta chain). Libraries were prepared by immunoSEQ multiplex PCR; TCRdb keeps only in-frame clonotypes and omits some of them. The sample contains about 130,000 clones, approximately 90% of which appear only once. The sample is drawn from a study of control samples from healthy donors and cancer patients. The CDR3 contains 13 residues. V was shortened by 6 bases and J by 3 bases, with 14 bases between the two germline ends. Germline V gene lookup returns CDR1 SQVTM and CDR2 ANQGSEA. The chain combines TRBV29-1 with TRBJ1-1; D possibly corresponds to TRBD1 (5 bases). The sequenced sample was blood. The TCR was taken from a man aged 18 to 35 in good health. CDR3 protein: CSVVRGRYTEAFF. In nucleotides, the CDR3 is TGCAGCGTCGTACGGGGGAGGTACACTGAAGCTTTCTTT.